The 27 T cell receptor beta chains below come from one sample, sequenced in a study of early T cells in non-severe SARS-CoV-2 infection. TCRdb re-called the 5' RACE reads through MiXCR, storing one row per CDR3 protein. The sample contains roughly 80,000 distinct CDR3 sequences, about 11% of which appear only once. The material sequenced was whole blood, taken at baseline. The receptor set was obtained from an adult who was a healthcare worker with PCR-confirmed SARS-CoV-2 infection or an uninfected control (not recorded which).

This clonotype was seen ten or more times. The chain has TRBV7-6 and TRBJ2-1, with D possibly matching TRBD1 (6 bases). The germline V gene encodes CDR1 SGHVS and CDR2 FNYEAQ. V lost 1 base to trimming and J lost 0 bases, with 13 bases between them. This CDR3 region has 17 residues. The CDR3 spells CASSLGPRGSSYNEQFF. The CDR3 region has the DNA TGTGCCAGCAGCTTAGGCCCCAGGGGCAGCTCCTACAATGAGCAGTTCTTC.

This clonotype has at least ten counts. This sequence joins TRBV20-1 and TRBJ1-2; perhaps TRBD1 as D (6 bases). V gave up 5 bases and J gave up 7 bases, with 23 bases separating them. CDR3 length equals 15 residues. Germline loops: CDR1 DFQATT, CDR2 SNEGSKA (reference sequence). CDR3 DNA sequence: TGCAGTGCTGGTGCAACAGGGCCGGCTATACGTGGCTACACCTTC. Translating it yields CSAGATGPAIRGYTF.

The rearrangement joins TRBV2 to TRBJ2-7; D not resolved. With 2 bases removed from V and 0 bases from J, the gap between germline ends came to 8 bases. Per germline, CDR1 SNHLY and CDR2 FYNNEI. The CDR3 runs 14 residues. The CDR3 bases are TGTGCCAGCAGTGAAAGGGTCTCCTCCTACGAGCAGTACTTC. Residues: CASSERVSSYEQYF.

This chain links TRBV18 with TRBJ2-5; TRBD1 matches 7 bases. Germline trimming cut 5 bases from V and 1 base from J; bases unmatched to any gene: 7. The CDR3 covers 15 residues. Germline CDR1 KGHSH, CDR2 LQKENI. CDR3 sequence: CASSTRQGAQETQYF. Here the CDR3 DNA reads TGTGCCAGCTCAACGCGACAGGGAGCCCAAGAGACCCAGTACTTC. Filled out from reference TRBV18 and TRBJ2-5, the complete variable domain reads NAGVMQNPRHLVRRRGQEARLRCSPMKGHSHVYWYRQLPEEGLKFMVYLQKENIIDESGMPKERFSAEFPKEGPSILRIQQVVRGDSAAYFCASSTRQGAQETQYFGPGTRLLVL.

J is TRBJ1-2 and V is TRBV6-2 or TRBV6-3, with D possibly TRBD1 on 5 matching bases. Trimming left V 6 bases short and J 3 bases short, with 11 bases between. The CDR3 runs to 13 residues. In germline, CDR1 is MNHEY, CDR2 SVGEGT. As DNA, the CDR3 is TGTGCCAGCAGGGGACCTGGGGACTATGGCTACACCTTC. It encodes CASRGPGDYGYTF.

Sample share makes this clonotype medium-sized (0.01 to 0.1%). The J gene is TRBJ1-1, the V gene TRBV5-6, with D possibly matching TRBD1 (5 bases). Germline CDR1 is SGHDT and CDR2 is YYEEEE. V was cut by 1 base and J by 1 base, with 8 bases left in between. The CDR3 is 14 amino acids. The CDR3 bases are TGTGCCAGCAGCTTGTTGAGGGGGAACACTGAAGCTTTCTTT. Translation gives CASSLLRGNTEAFF.

This clonotype was recorded many times. The V and J genes are TRBV28 and TRBJ2-3; D may be TRBD2 (5 bases). The ends were cut back, 6 bases at V and 2 bases at J, with 12 bases in the middle. Germline V gives CDR1 MDHEN, CDR2 SYDVKM. The CDR3 is 14 amino acids. For the CDR3, the DNA is TGTGCCAGCAGGTCGGGGTACGCCACAGATACGCAGTATTTT. This sequence encodes CASRSGYATDTQYF.

This clonotype was detected only a few times. The chain uses TRBV11-2 and TRBJ1-2, with a weak D call TRBD1 (6 bases). Trimming removed 1 base from V and 6 bases from J, with 27 bases in between. The CDR3 sequence is 19 residues long. Germline values: CDR1 SGHAT, CDR2 FQNNGV. The CDR3 DNA sequence: TGTGCCAGCAGCTTAGGTTTTCGTGTACTGGGGGGCGACTCTCATGGCTACACCTTC. Protein sequence: CASSLGFRVLGGDSHGYTF.

The sample holds many counts of this clonotype. J is TRBJ2-4 and V is TRBV28; 10 nucleotides agree with TRBD2. Germline values: CDR1 MDHEN, CDR2 SYDVKM. V trimming: 4 bases; J trimming: 8 bases; junction bases outside the gene matches: 8. This CDR3 contains 15 residues. CDR3 sequence: CASSSQRGGLDIQYF. CDR3 nucleotide sequence: TGTGCCAGCAGTTCCCAGCGGGGGGGCCTGGACATTCAGTACTTC.

This clonotype was counted between two and nine times. This chain links TRBV11-2 with TRBJ2-2; D is perhaps TRBD1 or TRBD2 (5 bases each). Trimming stripped 5 bases from V and 4 bases from J, with 14 bases between. The V gene's germline CDR1 is SGHAT and CDR2 FQNNGV. This CDR3 comprises 15 residues. For the CDR3, the DNA is TGTGCCAGCAGCCCCCCGGGACGGCTCACCGGGGAGCTGTTTTTT. It encodes CASSPPGRLTGELFF.

This chain joins TRBV6-2 or TRBV6-3 and TRBJ2-7; D is undetermined. The CDR3 spans 14 residues. V lost 4 bases, J lost 2 bases, and 12 bases lay in between. Germline lookup yields CDR1 MNHEY and CDR2 SVGEGT. The CDR3 region is CASSWVTPPYEQYF. DNA for the CDR3: TGTGCCAGCAGTTGGGTCACTCCTCCCTACGAGCAGTACTTC.

The chain combines TRBV29-1 with TRBJ1-1; a possible D gene is TRBD1 (5 bases). The CDR3 totals 13 residues. V dropped 0 bases and J dropped 1 base, with 6 bases sitting between them. CDR1 and CDR2 from the germline V gene are SQVTM and ANQGSEA. Here the CDR3 reads CSVEETANTEAFF. DNA for the CDR3: TGCAGCGTTGAAGAGACAGCGAACACTGAAGCTTTCTTT.

This clonotype has more than one count but fewer than ten. The V gene is TRBV5-1, the J gene TRBJ2-1; weak D call: TRBD1 (5 bases). This CDR3 comprises 14 residues. V was pared by 0 bases and J by 8 bases, with 12 bases between. Germline V CDR1 and CDR2: SGHRS, YFSETQ. The CDR3 DNA sequence: TGCGCCAGCAGCTTGGTTGTAGGGGTGGATGAGCAGTTCTTC. As protein: CASSLVVGVDEQFF.

The chain is built from TRBV5-6 and TRBJ2-3; D possibly corresponds to TRBD1 (6 bases). There are 18 residues in the CDR3. Germline V gives CDR1 SGHDT, CDR2 YYEEEE. Trimming pared 2 bases from V and 2 bases from J, leaving 21 bases between. Here the CDR3 reads CASSFETGLTSNTDTQYF. CDR3 coding DNA: TGTGCCAGCAGCTTTGAGACAGGCCTGACCTCTAACACAGATACGCAGTATTTT.

The chain links TRBV6-2 or TRBV6-3 to TRBJ2-2; D is uncertain. The V end was cut by 5 bases, the J end by 3 bases, with 13 bases between. Germline V gene sequence: CDR1 MNHEY, CDR2 SVGEGT. CDR3 size: 15 residues. The CDR3 nucleotides read TGTGCCAGCAGTAGACAATCAGTGGACACCGGGGAGCTGTTTTTT. This encodes CASSRQSVDTGELFF.

The gene calls are TRBV11-2 and TRBJ2-3; D is unresolved. This CDR3 contains 12 residues. CDR1 is SGHAT, CDR2 FQNNGV, per germline. V shed 5 bases and J shed 5 bases, with 8 bases lying between them. CDR3 DNA: TGTGCCAGCAGCGAACTCCGAGATACGCAGTATTTT. Amino acids: CASSELRDTQYF.

This clonotype appeared a few times. This rearrangement joins TRBV29-1 to TRBJ2-1, with TRBD1 matching over 8 bases. Trimming removed 6 bases from V and 5 bases from J; junction bases left unmatched: 6. Germline V gene lookup returns CDR1 SQVTM and CDR2 ANQGSEA. The length of the CDR3 is 13 residues. The CDR3 here is CSVGQGGHNEQFF. The CDR3 bases are TGCAGCGTCGGACAGGGAGGTCACAATGAGCAGTTCTTC.

CDR3 in DNA: TGCGCCAGCAGCCTCGACAGGACGGGCGGCTACACCTTC. It is translated as CASSLDRTGGYTF. The chain combines TRBV4-3 with TRBJ1-2, with D possibly matching TRBD1 (6 bases). This CDR3 is 13 amino acids long. The V gene lost 4 bases and the J gene lost 8 bases, with 14 bases spanning the gap. Germline V gives CDR1 LGHNA, CDR2 YSLEER.

The CDR3 nucleotides read TGTGCCAGCAGCTTAGGGCCAGCCTCTGGAAACACCATATATTTT. Its protein product is CASSLGPASGNTIYF. V usage is TRBV7-6 and J usage is TRBJ1-3; the D is unclear. The germline gives CDR1 SGHVS, CDR2 FNYEAQ. V was trimmed by 1 base and J by 0 bases, leaving 7 bases between them. The CDR3 totals 15 residues.

The V gene is TRBV5-1, the J gene TRBJ1-1, with D possibly matching TRBD1 (6 bases). V was cut by 1 base and J by 5 bases, with 18 bases left in between. The CDR3 covers 16 residues. In germline, CDR1 is SGHRS, CDR2 YFSETQ. Here the CDR3 reads CASSLNFPGQATEAFF. In DNA, the CDR3 is TGCGCCAGCAGCTTGAATTTTCCGGGACAAGCAACTGAAGCTTTCTTT.

The chain uses TRBV12-3 or TRBV12-4 and TRBJ1-6; the D gene is possibly TRBD1 (5 bases). The CDR3 totals 17 residues. Trimming stripped 5 bases from V and 3 bases from J, with 17 bases between. CDR3 DNA: TGTGCCAGCAGTCTGGGGAAGGGGAGTAGCTATAATTCACCCCTCCACTTT. As protein: CASSLGKGSSYNSPLHF.

This clonotype has more than one count but fewer than ten. The V and J genes are TRBV20-1 and TRBJ2-3; 8 bases line up with TRBD2. The CDR3 extends over 14 amino acids. Trimming at V came to 7 bases and at J to 3 bases, leaving 9 bases not matched to a gene. Germline V gives CDR1 DFQATT, CDR2 SNEGSKA (reference sequence). This chain's CDR3 is CSVQTGGATDTQYF. Written as DNA, the CDR3 is TGCAGTGTTCAAACCGGGGGGGCTACAGATACGCAGTATTTT.

This clonotype has a handful of counts. Germline is not matched at one junction end, which may reflect a read error. The chain is built from TRBV7-3 and TRBJ2-1, with 10 bases that match TRBD1. CDR1 and CDR2 from the germline V gene are SGHTA and FQGTGA. The CDR3 is made up of 16 amino acids. The CDR3 DNA follows: TGTGCCAGCAGCGTAACGACAGGGGGCAGGAGAAATGAGCAGTTCTTC. Its protein product is CASSVTTGGRRNEQFF.

This clonotype came up a few times. This sequence joins TRBV7-6 and TRBJ2-5; D unresolved. Trimming took off 1 base at V and 4 bases at J, with 13 bases between the two ends. The CDR3 loop spans 15 amino acids. From germline, CDR1 is SGHVS and CDR2 FNYEAQ. CDR3 region: CASSLEVSWGETQYF. In DNA, the CDR3 is TGTGCCAGCAGCTTAGAGGTCTCCTGGGGAGAGACCCAGTACTTC.

This clonotype was observed a handful of times. The genes are TRBV6-5 and TRBJ2-3, with D possibly being TRBD1 (5 bases). CDR3 length equals 14 residues. Looked up from germline, CDR1 is MNHEY and CDR2 is SVGAGI. V was shortened by 7 bases and J by 5 bases, with 16 bases between the two germline ends. The CDR3 DNA follows: TGTGCCAGCACGACAGCAGAAAAACAAGATACGCAGTATTTT. Translated, it gives CASTTAEKQDTQYF.

The CDR3 is CASSVGRLNTGELFF. The CDR3 coding sequence is TGTGCCAGCAGTGTGGGCAGGCTGAACACCGGGGAGCTGTTTTTT. The J gene is TRBJ2-2, the V gene TRBV2; D is undetermined. V lost 4 bases and J lost 1, with 10 bases in between. CDR3 length: 15 residues. Germline CDR1 is SNHLY and CDR2 is FYNNEI.

The chain recombines TRBV28 with TRBJ2-3, with TRBD2 as a possible D gene (6 bases). The CDR3 is 14 amino acids. Trimming pared 6 bases from V and 0 bases from J, leaving 10 bases between. Germline V lookup: CDR1 MDHEN, CDR2 SYDVKM. The chain's CDR3 is CASRGGISTDTQYF. The CDR3 DNA sequence: TGTGCCAGCAGGGGGGGTATAAGCACAGATACGCAGTATTTT.